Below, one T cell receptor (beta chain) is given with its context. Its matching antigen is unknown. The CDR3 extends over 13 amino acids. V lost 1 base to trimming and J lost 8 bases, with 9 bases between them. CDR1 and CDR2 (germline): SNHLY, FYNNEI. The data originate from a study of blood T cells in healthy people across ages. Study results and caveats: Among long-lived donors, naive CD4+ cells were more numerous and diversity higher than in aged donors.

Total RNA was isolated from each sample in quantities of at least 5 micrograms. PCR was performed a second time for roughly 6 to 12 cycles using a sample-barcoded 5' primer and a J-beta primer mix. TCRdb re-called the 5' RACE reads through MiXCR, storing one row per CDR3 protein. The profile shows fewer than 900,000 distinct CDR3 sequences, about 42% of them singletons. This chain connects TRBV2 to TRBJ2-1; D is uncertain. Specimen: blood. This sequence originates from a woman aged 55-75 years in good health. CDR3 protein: CASSEVVGYEQFF. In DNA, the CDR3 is TGTGCCAGCAGTGAAGTGGTGGGGTATGAGCAGTTCTTC.